The 8 T cell receptor beta chains given below trace back to one sample, sequenced in a study of regulatory T cells in long-lasting Graves disease. Time point here: newly diagnosed GD, antithyroid drugs for less than 3 months. The TCR library was made from RNA extracted from PBMCs. Building the TCR beta libraries relied on iRepertoire HTBI primers, and CDR3 regions underwent Arm-PCR. TCRdb ran MiXCR on the multiplex PCR reads and lists one entry per CDR3 protein. The repertoire consists of 400,000 to 500,000 distinct CDR3 sequences, with approximately 16% occurring once and the leading ten covering over 7%. Another study also made use of these data, one on T cells in Graves' hyperthyroidism and ophthalmopathy.

Sample: peripheral blood mononuclear cells (PBMCs), taken at new diagnosis, from a patient treated with antithyroid drugs. The receptors shown here come from a woman aged 40 to 50 with Graves disease.

The rearrangement uses TRBV7-9 and TRBJ1-1; D is unresolved. The CDR3 consists of 16 residues. Germline-derived CDR1 and CDR2 are SEHNR and FQNEAQ (reference sequence). The ends were cut back, 5 bases at V and 1 base at J, with 17 bases in the middle. CDR3 protein: CASSLAYRGPNTEAFF. Written as DNA, the CDR3 is TGTGCCAGCAGCCTTGCGTACCGCGGCCCGAACACTGAAGCTTTCTTT.

This clonotype has just a few counts. V gene TRBV6-1 combines with J gene TRBJ2-1; 8 nucleotides match TRBD2. The length of the CDR3 is 16 residues. V lost 8 bases, J lost 0 bases, and 9 bases stayed unmatched. Germline V gives CDR1 MNHNS, CDR2 SASEGT. The CDR3 coding sequence is TGTGCCAGCCACGGGGGGGGAGTGAGCTCCTACAATGAGCAGTTCTTC. Translating gives CASHGGGVSSYNEQFF.

This clonotype occurred many times. The chain carries TRBV2 and TRBJ2-7, with 7 bases identical to TRBD1. Germline CDR1 is SNHLY and CDR2 is FYNNEI. The CDR3 loop spans 14 amino acids. With 7 bases clipped from V and 0 bases from J, the junction kept 6 bases outside the gene matches. CDR3 region: CASTGDRNSYEQYF. Here the CDR3 DNA reads TGTGCCAGCACCGGGGACAGAAACTCCTACGAGCAGTACTTC.

The chain employs TRBV30 and TRBJ1-2, with a possible D match to TRBD1 (6 bases). The CDR3 totals 15 residues. CDR1 GTSNPN and CDR2 SVGIG come from the germline V gene (reference sequence). The V end was cut by 8 bases, the J end by 4 bases, with 23 bases between. The CDR3 DNA sequence: TGTGCCGGACGAGGAACAGGGCCCTCCCTCTATGGCTACACCTTC. Translating it yields CAGRGTGPSLYGYTF.

This clonotype was recorded many times. The chain recombines TRBV30 with TRBJ1-2; D is ambiguous. This CDR3 spans 16 amino acids. Trimming removed 0 bases from V and 2 bases from J, with 16 bases in between. Per the germline V gene, CDR1 is GTSNPN and CDR2 is SVGIG (reference sequence). This chain's CDR3 is CAWSVRGRPGNYGYTF. In DNA form, the CDR3 reads TGTGCCTGGAGTGTGAGAGGCAGGCCGGGAAACTATGGCTACACCTTC.

This clonotype was seen a few times. This sequence joins TRBV28 and TRBJ2-3; TRBD2 aligns across 10 bases. This CDR3 has 17 amino acids. Germline V gives CDR1 MDHEN, CDR2 SYDVKM. V lost 8 bases to trimming and J lost 7 bases; unmatched junction nucleotides: 18. The CDR3 loop reads CASVPPTLAGDSNTQYF. CDR3 coding DNA: TGTGCCAGCGTCCCCCCCACCCTAGCGGGAGATTCAAATACGCAGTATTTT.

V is TRBV19 and J is TRBJ2-1; 10 bases are a match to TRBD2. Germline CDR1 and CDR2: LNHDA and SQIVND (reference sequence). This CDR3 is 18 amino acids long. With V trimmed by 6 bases and J by 5 bases, 16 bases remained unmatched. This CDR3 reads CASSREGLLAGEDNEQFF. In DNA, the CDR3 is TGTGCCAGTAGCAGAGAGGGTCTCCTAGCGGGAGAGGACAATGAGCAGTTCTTC.

This clonotype was seen ten or more times. Just one base apart from a much larger clone, this may be a read error. The chain is built from TRBV2 and TRBJ2-3; the match to TRBD2 covers 11 bases. The CDR3 sequence is 17 residues long. CDR1 SNHLY and CDR2 FYNNEI come from the germline V gene. The DNA for the CDR3 is TGTGCCAGCAGGGGGGGCCTAGCGGGAGGATACACAGATACGCGGTATTTT. Residues: CASRGGLAGGYTDTRYF.